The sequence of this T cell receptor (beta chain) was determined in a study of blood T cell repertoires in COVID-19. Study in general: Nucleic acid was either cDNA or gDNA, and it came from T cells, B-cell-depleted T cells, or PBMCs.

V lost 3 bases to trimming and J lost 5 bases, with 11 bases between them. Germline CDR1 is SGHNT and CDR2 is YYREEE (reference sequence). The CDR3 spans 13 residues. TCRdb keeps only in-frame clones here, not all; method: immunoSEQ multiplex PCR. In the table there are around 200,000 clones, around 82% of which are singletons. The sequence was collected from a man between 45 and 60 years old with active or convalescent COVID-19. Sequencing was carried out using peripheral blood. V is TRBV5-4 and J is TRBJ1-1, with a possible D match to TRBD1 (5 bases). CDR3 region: CASSSERGTEAFF. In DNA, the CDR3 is TGTGCCAGCAGCTCAGAACGGGGGACTGAAGCTTTCTTT.